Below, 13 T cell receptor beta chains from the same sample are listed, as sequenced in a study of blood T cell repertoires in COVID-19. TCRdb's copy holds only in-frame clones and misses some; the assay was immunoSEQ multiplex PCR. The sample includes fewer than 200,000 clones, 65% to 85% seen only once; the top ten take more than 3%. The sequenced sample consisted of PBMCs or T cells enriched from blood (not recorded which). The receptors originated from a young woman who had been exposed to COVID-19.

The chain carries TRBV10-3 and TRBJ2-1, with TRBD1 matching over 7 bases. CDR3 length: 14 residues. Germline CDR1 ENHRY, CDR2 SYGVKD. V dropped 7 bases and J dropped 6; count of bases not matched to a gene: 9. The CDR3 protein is CAITPDRAGNEQFF. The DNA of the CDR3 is TGTGCCATCACCCCTGACAGGGCTGGCAATGAGCAGTTCTTC.

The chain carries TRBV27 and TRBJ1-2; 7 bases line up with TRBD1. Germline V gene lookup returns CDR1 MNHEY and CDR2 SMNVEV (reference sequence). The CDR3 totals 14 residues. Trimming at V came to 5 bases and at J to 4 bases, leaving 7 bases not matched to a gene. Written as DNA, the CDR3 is TGTGCCAGCAGTCCCGGGACAGCCTCCTATGGCTACACCTTC. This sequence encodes CASSPGTASYGYTF.

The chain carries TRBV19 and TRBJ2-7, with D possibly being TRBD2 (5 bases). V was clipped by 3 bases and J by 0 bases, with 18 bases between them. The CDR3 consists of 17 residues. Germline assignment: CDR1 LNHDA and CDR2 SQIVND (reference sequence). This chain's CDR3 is CASSISGGTGSSYEQYF. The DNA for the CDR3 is TGTGCCAGTAGTATCTCGGGTGGAACGGGGAGCTCCTACGAGCAGTACTTC.

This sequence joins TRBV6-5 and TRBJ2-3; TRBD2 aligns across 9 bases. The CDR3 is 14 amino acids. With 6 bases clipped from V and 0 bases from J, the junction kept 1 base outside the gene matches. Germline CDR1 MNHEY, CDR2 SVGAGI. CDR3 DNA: TGTGCCAGCAGGGCGGGGGGGAGCACAGATACGCAGTATTTT. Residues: CASRAGGSTDTQYF.

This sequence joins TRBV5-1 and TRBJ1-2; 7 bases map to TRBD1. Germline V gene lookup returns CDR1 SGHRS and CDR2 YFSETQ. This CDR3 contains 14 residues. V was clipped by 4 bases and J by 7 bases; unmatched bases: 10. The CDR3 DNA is TGCGCCAGCAGCAAAGGACAGGCTGAGGCTGGCTACACCTTC. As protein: CASSKGQAEAGYTF. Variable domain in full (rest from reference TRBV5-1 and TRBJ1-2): KAGVTQTPRYLIKTRGQQVTLSCSPISGHRSVSWYQQTPGQGLQFLFEYFSETQRNKGNFPGRFSGRQFSNSRSEMNVSTLELGDSALYLCASSKGQAEAGYTFGSGTRLTVV.

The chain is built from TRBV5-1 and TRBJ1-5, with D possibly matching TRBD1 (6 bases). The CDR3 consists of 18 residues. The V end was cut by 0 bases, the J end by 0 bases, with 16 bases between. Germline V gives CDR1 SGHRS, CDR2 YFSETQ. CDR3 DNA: TGCGCCAGCAGCTTGGAACCTCCGGACAGCAATAGCAATCAGCCCCAGCATTTT. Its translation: CASSLEPPDSNSNQPQHF.

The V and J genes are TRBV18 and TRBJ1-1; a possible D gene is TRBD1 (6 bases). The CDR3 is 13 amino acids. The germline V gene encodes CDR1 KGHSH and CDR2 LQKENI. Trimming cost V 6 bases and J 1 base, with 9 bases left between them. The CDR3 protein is CASSADRNTEAFF. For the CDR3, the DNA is TGTGCCAGCTCCGCGGACAGGAACACTGAAGCTTTCTTT.

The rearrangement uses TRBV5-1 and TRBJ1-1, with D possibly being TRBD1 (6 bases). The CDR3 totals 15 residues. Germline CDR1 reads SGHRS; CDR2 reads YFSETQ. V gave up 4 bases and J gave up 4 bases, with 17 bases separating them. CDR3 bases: TGCGCCAGCAGCCCCACCGGGACACGGATCACTGAAGCTTTCTTT. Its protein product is CASSPTGTRITEAFF.

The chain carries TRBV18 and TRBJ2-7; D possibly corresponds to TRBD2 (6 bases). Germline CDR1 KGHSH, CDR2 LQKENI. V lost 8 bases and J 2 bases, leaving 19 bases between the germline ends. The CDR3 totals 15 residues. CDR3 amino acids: CASQSQRVYPYEQYF. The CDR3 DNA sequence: TGTGCCAGCCAGTCACAGCGGGTGTACCCCTACGAGCAGTACTTC.

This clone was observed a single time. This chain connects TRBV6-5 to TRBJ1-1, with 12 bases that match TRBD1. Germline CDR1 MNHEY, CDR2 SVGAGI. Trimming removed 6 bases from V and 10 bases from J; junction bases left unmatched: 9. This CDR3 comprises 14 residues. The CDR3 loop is CASRKGQGAFGAFF. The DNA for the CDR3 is TGTGCCAGCAGAAAGGGACAGGGGGCTTTCGGAGCTTTCTTT.

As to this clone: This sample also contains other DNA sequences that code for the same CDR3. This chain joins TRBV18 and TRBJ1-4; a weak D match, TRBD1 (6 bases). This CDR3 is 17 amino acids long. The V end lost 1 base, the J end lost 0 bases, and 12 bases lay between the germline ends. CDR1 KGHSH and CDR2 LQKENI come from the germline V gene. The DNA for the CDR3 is TGTGCCAGCTCACCACAGGGTGGGGGCTCAACTAATGAAAAACTGTTTTTT. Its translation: CASSPQGGGSTNEKLFF.

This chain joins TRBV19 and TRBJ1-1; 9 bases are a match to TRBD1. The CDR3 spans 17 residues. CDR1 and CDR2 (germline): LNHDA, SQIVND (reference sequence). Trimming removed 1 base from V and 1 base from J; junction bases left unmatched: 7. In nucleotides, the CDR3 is TGTGCCAGTAGTATAGGGGGACAGGGCCCTTGGAACACTGAAGCTTTCTTT. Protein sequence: CASSIGGQGPWNTEAFF.

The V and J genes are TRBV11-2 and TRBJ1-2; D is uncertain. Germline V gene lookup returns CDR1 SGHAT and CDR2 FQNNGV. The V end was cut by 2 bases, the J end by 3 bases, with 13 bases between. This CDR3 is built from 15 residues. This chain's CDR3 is CASSLLPGYHYGYTF. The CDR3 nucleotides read TGTGCCAGCAGCTTACTTCCGGGTTATCACTATGGCTACACCTTC.